The clone carrying this TCR beta chain was counted a few times. How the authors handled the data: Estimates of nucleated cell counts were drawn from the amplification of reference gene primers. Profiling relied on immunoSEQ multiplex PCR, and the TCRdb table lists in-frame clones only, not all of them. V and J calls and clone size are those listed in that table; D and trimming were worked out from the DNA. The sample carries 150,000 or so clones, about 80% recorded once. There are 11 residues in the CDR3. Trimming pared 5 bases from V and 3 bases from J, leaving 5 bases between. From germline, CDR1 is SGHTA and CDR2 FQGNSA. These data belong to a study of blood T cell repertoires in COVID-19. On the study more broadly: The United States, Italy and Spain were the sources of the acute and convalescent COVID-19 samples. The cDNA or gDNA used as material had been derived from T cells, B-cell-depleted T cells, or PBMCs.

The clonotype was recovered from a woman aged 80 or older with acute or convalescent COVID-19. The rearrangement links TRBV7-2 to TRBJ2-7; no reliable D call. Input material: peripheral blood. The CDR3 DNA reads as TGTGCCAGCAGCCCCAACTACGAGCAGTACTTC. Protein: CASSPNYEQYF.